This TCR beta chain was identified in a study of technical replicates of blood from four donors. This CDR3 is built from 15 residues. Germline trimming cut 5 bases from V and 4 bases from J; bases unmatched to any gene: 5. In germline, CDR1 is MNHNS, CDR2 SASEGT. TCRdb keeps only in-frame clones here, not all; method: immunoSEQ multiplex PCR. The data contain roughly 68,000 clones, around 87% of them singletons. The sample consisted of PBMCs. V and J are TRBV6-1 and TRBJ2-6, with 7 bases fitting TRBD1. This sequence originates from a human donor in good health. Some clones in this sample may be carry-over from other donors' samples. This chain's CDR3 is CASSNTGVGANVLTF. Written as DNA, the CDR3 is TGTGCCAGCAGTAACACAGGGGTCGGGGCCAACGTCCTGACTTTC.